The clone carrying this TCR beta chain was counted many times. Its specificity is unknown. This record belongs to a study of T cells in Graves' hyperthyroidism and ophthalmopathy. It was uncontrolled infection, other autoimmune disease, pregnancy or lactation that excluded patients. CDR3 size: 19 residues. V shed 3 bases and J 0 bases; nucleotides not matched to a gene: 14. General study results and limits: Ophthalmopathy onset followed model prediction by a median approximately six months.

Regions amplified from RNA transcripts were the TCR beta CDR3 regions. The HTBI set primed first-round TCR CDR3 RT-PCR. From the multiplex PCR reads, TCRdb called clonotypes with MiXCR, one entry per CDR3 protein. This repertoire shows around 300,000 distinct CDR3 sequences, 10% to 15% found once; its top ten account for 7% to 8.5%. This chain links TRBV12-3 or TRBV12-4 with TRBJ2-3; the match to TRBD2 covers 8 bases. Input material: blood. The TCR originated in a woman younger than 45 with Graves' hyperthyroidism that later progressed to Graves' ophthalmopathy. For the CDR3, the DNA is TGTGCCAGCAGTTTTCGGATAGCGGGGCTAGCTACTAGCACAGATACGCAGTATTTT. Translated: CASSFRIAGLATSTDTQYF.